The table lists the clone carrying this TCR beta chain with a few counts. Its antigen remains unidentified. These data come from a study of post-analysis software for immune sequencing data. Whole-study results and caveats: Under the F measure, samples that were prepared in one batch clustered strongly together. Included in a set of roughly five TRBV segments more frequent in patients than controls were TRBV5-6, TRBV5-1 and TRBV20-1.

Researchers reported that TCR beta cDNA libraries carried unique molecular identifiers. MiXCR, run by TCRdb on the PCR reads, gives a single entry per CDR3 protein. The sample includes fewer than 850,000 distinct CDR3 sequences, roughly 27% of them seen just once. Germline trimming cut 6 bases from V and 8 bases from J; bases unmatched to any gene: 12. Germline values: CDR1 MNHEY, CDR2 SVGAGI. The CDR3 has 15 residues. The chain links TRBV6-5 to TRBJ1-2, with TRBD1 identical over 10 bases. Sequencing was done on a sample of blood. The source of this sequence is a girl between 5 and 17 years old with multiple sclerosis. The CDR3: CASSRNLPGQGGYTF. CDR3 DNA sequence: TGTGCCAGCAGCCGCAACCTGCCGGGACAGGGGGGCTACACCTTC.